This T cell receptor (beta chain) was documented in a study of STAT3 mutations in large granular lymphocyte leukemia. At the level of the study: Among longitudinally sequenced T-LGLL patients, roughly half had canonical activating STAT3 mutations detected. Study-level points and caveats: After therapy, 6 of 18 patients switched clonotypes, all new clones STAT3 wild type. Every T-cell large granular lymphocyte leukemia patient had at least one immunodominant TCR beta clonotype.

This clone was observed once. As yet, its antigen is unknown. Average productive template count per sample was approximately 41,000. Profiling relied on immunoSEQ multiplex PCR, and the TCRdb table lists in-frame clones only, not all of them. The sample lists over 10,000 clones, approximately 88% occurring once. From germline, CDR1 is SQVTM and CDR2 ANQGSEA. The V and J ends lost 7 bases and 0 bases respectively, with 9 bases between them. The CDR3 contains 13 residues. This TCR derives from a human donor with T large granular lymphocyte leukemia. Some clones in this sample may be carry-over from other donors' samples. The sample consisted of PBMCs. This chain connects TRBV29-1 to TRBJ1-4; no firm D call. For the CDR3, the DNA is TGCAGCGCCAGCCCTTCAACTAATGAAAAACTGTTTTTT. Translated: CSASPSTNEKLFF.